This record looks at one T cell receptor (beta chain) sequence and its context. One base away lies a much larger clone, so this may be a sequencing read error. MiXCR, applied by TCRdb to the RACE reads, yields one record per CDR3 protein. The table has tens of thousands of distinct CDR3 sequences, approximately 15% seen once; the top ten hold 4.6%. The data were obtained in a study of human T cells and chemical hapten exposure. Across the whole study: How much TCR each sample yielded varied, mostly because pooled library volumes differed slightly.

The time point denotes: pre-sensitization, week 0. Treatment given: therapeutic diphenylcyclopropenone sensitization with weekly scalp DPC. Researchers extracted total RNA from unfractionated whole blood. The CDR3 sequence is 15 residues long. Looked up from germline, CDR1 is LGHDT and CDR2 is YNNKEL (reference sequence). The sequenced sample was whole blood, obtained in connection with sensitization to the hapten diphenylcyclopropenone (DPC). This TCR derives from a woman aged 45-60 years with alopecia areata. Some clones in this sample may be carry-over from other donors' samples. This sequence joins TRBV3-1 and TRBJ2-1, with TRBD2 identical over 11 bases. The CDR3: CASNQDLAGGGEQFF. CDR3 DNA: TGTGCCAGCAACCAAGATCTAGCGGGAGGTGGAGAGCAGTTCTTC.